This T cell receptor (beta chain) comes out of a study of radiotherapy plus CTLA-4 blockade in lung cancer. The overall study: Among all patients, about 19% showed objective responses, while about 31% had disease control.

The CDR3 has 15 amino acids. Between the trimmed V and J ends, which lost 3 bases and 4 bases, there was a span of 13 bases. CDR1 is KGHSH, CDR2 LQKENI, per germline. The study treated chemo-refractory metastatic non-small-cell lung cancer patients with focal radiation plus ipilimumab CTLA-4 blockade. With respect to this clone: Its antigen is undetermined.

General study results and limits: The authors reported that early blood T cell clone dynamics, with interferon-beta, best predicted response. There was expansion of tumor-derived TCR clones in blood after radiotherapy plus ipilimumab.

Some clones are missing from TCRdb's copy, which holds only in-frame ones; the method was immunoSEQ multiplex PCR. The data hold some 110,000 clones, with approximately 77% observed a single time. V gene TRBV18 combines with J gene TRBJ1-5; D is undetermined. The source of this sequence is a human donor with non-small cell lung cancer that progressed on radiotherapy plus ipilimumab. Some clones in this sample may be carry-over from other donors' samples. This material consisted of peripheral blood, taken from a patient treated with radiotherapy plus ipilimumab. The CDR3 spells CASSPGRAGNQPQHF. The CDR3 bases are TGTGCCAGCTCACCTGGCCGGGCGGGTAATCAGCCCCAGCATTTT.